The clone carrying this TCR beta chain has ten or more counts. These data belong to a study of T-cell reconstitution after alpha-beta-depleted transplantation in children. The CDR3 is 13 residues long. Germline CDR1 LGHNT, CDR2 FRNRAP. The V end was cut by 1 base, the J end by 6 bases, with 6 bases between. Unique molecular identifiers were incorporated during preparation of the TCRbeta library. TCRdb re-called the PCR reads with MiXCR, one entry per CDR3 protein. The data show approximately 430,000 distinct CDR3 sequences, 15% to 20% seen once. Sequences were derived from PBMCs, mostly from graft donor cells, sampled 360 days after TCRalphabeta/CD19-depleted stem cell transplant. This clonotype was sampled from a boy in the first two years of life who had a stem cell transplant for Wiskott-Aldrich syndrome, so the T cells may come from the graft donor. The gene calls are TRBV12-5 and TRBJ2-2; weak D call: TRBD1 (6 bases). The CDR3 DNA reads as TGTGCTAGTGGTTTGGGGACAGCCGGGGAGCTGTTTTTT. Translation gives CASGLGTAGELFF.